This TCR beta chain was observed in a study of shared clonotypes between healthy human individuals (dated by TCRdb to 2020 to 2022). About the investigation overall: Two women and three men aged 18 to 49 years were included in the cohort. Each donor's leukapheresis produced roughly between about 0.8 and 8.9 billion PBMCs. The study deeply sequenced blood TCR repertoires of five healthy adults to estimate repertoire size and the extent of clonotype sharing between individuals. Libraries were prepared and TCR repertoires were sequenced by different laboratories using diverse techniques, in order to increase sequencing depth and limit assay-specific biases. For each donor, CD4 naive and CD4 memory were each given three plates, CD8 naive was given two plates, and CD8 memory was given one plate. Results the study describes overall, beyond this receptor: Across four donors, approximately 5% of naive CD4, roughly 3.4% of naive CD8, 2.3% of memory CD4, and under 0.45% of memory CD8 clonotypes were shared. Sampling was limited to blood, and TCR repertoires in tissue likely differ from TCR repertoires in blood. Even with the large sequencing depth, rarefaction of the sorted-subset datasets indicated that sequencing was incomplete. Because the study included only a small number of donors, the genetic and exposure-history diversity represented was limited. Compared with non-shared clonotypes, the clonotypes found in all four sorted-subset donors had higher generation probabilities. Larger estimated clonotype richness was generally found for naive subsets than for memory subsets. Pairwise subsampling indicated that sequencing depth was expected to affect the degree of clonotype sharing among donors.

CD8 naive samples were CD45RO-negative cells positively selected for CCR7, giving a CD45RA+CCR7+ population that excluded TemRA cells. The donors were healthy, HIV-negative adults with no recently reported acute infections or vaccinations. Every donor was a Caucasian adult residing in Nashville, Tennessee, USA. Blood was collected by leukapheresis, and PBMCs were isolated by Ficoll-Histopaque density gradient centrifugation and then cryopreserved in liquid nitrogen vapor phase. Purity and quantity of every magnetically sorted T cell population were checked by analytical flow cytometry. Each sorted fraction had its genomic DNA isolated and then quantified by UV absorbance on a Nanodrop 2000c. TCR CDR3 regions were amplified from genomic DNA by multiplex PCR using the deep immunoSEQ assay. Genomic DNA extracted from each cell subset was distributed evenly over all wells of several immunoSEQ 96-well plates, and each plate served as one replicate. For sorted subsets, 200 ng of genomic DNA, equivalent to around 30,000 T cell genomes, went into each replicate PCR. Purified libraries were quantified with a Qubit 3.0 fluorometer, sized on a Bioanalyzer 2100, and re-quantified with the KAPA Library Quantification kit. Every immunoSEQ 96-well plate was sequenced on a separate single-read 150-cycle Illumina NextSeq 550 flow cell. On the authors' methods: Because only junctional sequences without quality scores were contained in the immunoSEQ output, filtering matching that applied to full-length reads could not be performed. To assign V/J genes and CDR3, sequences were annotated using PyIR, a Python wrapper for IgBLAST v1.9, with IMGT germline references. Any read was removed if the V/J assignment was weak (E-value above 1e-6), the CDR3 was missing, or the read contained stop codons, out-of-frame junctions, or ambiguous translated residues. V3J clonotypes were defined as sequences sharing an identical inferred V gene, J gene, and CDR3 amino acid sequence. To compute the percentage overlap between repertoires, the number of shared unique clonotypes was divided by the size of the smaller repertoire. RTK rarefaction, the Chao1 estimator, and Recon v2.1 estimates of unobserved clonotypes were used to assess repertoire richness. OLGA was used to compute generation probabilities for all TCRbeta clonotypes that the gDNA method yielded from a handful of donors. In TCRdb, the immuneACCESS table is reduced to in-frame sequences with V and J assigned. These tables do not hold every clone; where another copy was compared, an unresolved V gene accounts for under half, and the others remain unexplained. V and J calls and clone size are those listed in that table; D and trimming were worked out from the DNA. For this sample there are about 580,000 clones; roughly 98% appear just once. The top ten hold 0.25% to 0.35% of the sample.

Comment on this clone: Its cognate antigen has yet to be identified. No base qualities exist here, and no much larger clone lies one base off it.

Sequenced: naive CD8+ T cells sorted from blood. Explained via the paper, the cell subset or site label denotes: CD45RA+CCR7+. This clonotype was sampled from a man younger than 45 in good health.

In nucleotides, the sequence is TGTGCCAGCAGTTTCACGACAGGGGGCTTAAGGGAGCAGTACTTC. This translates into CASSFTTGGLREQYF. Here the chain combines TRBV27 and TRBJ2-7, with TRBD1 matching 10 junction bases. CDR1 MNHEY and CDR2 SMNVEV are derived from the germline V gene (reference sequence). The CDR3 runs 15 amino acids, cysteine and phenylalanine included. Here the CDR3 DNA is all that survives: 45 bases in frame from base 1. Trimming accounts for 3 bases at V and 7 bases at J, while the number of junction bases matched to no gene is 9.